Here is one T cell receptor beta chain with its context. The sample holds a few counts of this clone. This receptor's antigen is unknown. No qualities accompany the bases; no much larger clone lies one base away. The sample originates from a study of shared clonotypes between healthy human individuals (dated by TCRdb to 2020 to 2022). With regard to the full study: The cohort comprised a couple of women and a few men aged 18 to 49 years. To increase sequencing depth and limit assay-specific biases, TCR repertoire library preparation and sequencing were carried out by different laboratories using diverse techniques. The study deeply sequenced blood TCR repertoires of about 5 healthy adults to estimate repertoire size and the extent of clonotype sharing between individuals. Between about 0.9 and 10 billion PBMCs per donor were obtained by leukapheresis.

V drops 6 bases and J drops 9 bases, leaving 11 bases in between. CDR1 LNHDA and CDR2 SQIVND were looked up in the germline V gene (reference sequence). From the cysteine up to the phenylalanine, the CDR3 has a length of 12 residues. The DNA shown is the 36-base CDR3, in frame from base 1. The paper as a whole reports these results and caveats: The genetic and exposure-history diversity represented was limited by the small number of donors. Sampling was restricted to blood, and TCR repertoires in tissues likely differ from the TCR repertoires found in blood. Based on pairwise subsampling, the degree of clonotype sharing among donors was expected to be affected by sequencing depth.

Donors were healthy HIV-negative adults with no recently reported acute infections or vaccinations. All donors were Caucasian adults living in Nashville, Tennessee, USA. For unsorted samples, roughly 91 million PBMCs were counted, and genomic DNA was extracted using the QIAamp DNA Blood Mini kit. Blood was collected by leukapheresis, and PBMCs were isolated by Ficoll-Histopaque density gradient centrifugation and then cryopreserved in liquid nitrogen vapor phase. TCR CDR3 regions were amplified from genomic DNA by multiplex PCR using the deep immunoSEQ assay. Extracted genomic DNA from each cell subset was spread evenly across all wells of several immunoSEQ 96-well plates, with each plate serving as a replicate. For unsorted PBMC, each replicate PCR was loaded with about 280 ng genomic DNA, equivalent to tens of thousands of T cell genomes. Genomic DNA from unsorted PBMC was sequenced over ten immunoSEQ deep assay plates. Purified libraries were measured with a Qubit 3.0 fluorometer, size-checked on a Bioanalyzer 2100, and measured again with the KAPA Library Quantification kit. Every immunoSEQ 96-well plate was sequenced on a dedicated single-read 150-cycle Illumina NextSeq 550 flow cell. In the paper's pipeline: Because only junctional sequences without quality scores were contained in the immunoSEQ output, filtering matching that applied to full-length reads could not be performed. Sequences were annotated with PyIR, a Python wrapper for IgBLAST v1.9, using IMGT germline references to assign V/J genes and CDR3. Reads with weak V/J assignments (E-value above 1e-6), missing CDR3, stop codons, out-of-frame junctions, or ambiguous translated residues were removed. V3J clonotypes were defined by identical inferred V gene, J gene, and CDR3 amino acid sequence. Percentage overlap between repertoires was calculated by dividing the number of shared unique clonotypes by the size of the smaller repertoire. Three approaches were used to assess repertoire richness: RTK rarefaction, the Chao1 estimator, and Recon v2.1 estimates of unobserved clonotypes. TCRdb mirrors the immuneACCESS table, restricted to in-frame sequences. Some clones are absent from its copies; in checked studies, under half trace to an unresolved V gene, and the reason for the others is unknown. Clonal size and the V and J genes are those of that table, whereas D and trimming came from the DNA. The sample yields about 480,000 clones; 79% were counted once. Approximately 13% of the sample belongs to the ten largest clones.

The rearranged segments are TRBV19 and TRBJ2-2; D gene: possibly TRBD1, on 6 matching bases. Source material: PBMCs. This receptor was taken from a middle-aged woman in good health. Some clones in this sample may be carry-over from other donors' samples. The DNA is as follows: TGTGCCAGTAGACAGGGTAGCCGGGAGCTGTTTTTT. Its protein is CASRQGSRELFF.